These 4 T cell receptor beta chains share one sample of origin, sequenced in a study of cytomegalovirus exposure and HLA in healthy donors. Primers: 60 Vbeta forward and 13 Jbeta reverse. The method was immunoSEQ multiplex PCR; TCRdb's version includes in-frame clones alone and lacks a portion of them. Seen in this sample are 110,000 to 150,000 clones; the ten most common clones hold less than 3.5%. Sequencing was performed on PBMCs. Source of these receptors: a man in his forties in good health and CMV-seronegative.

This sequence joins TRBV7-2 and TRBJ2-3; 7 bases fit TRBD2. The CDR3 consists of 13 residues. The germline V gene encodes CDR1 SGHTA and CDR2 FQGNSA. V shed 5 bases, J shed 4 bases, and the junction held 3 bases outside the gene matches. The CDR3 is CASSPGGSDTQYF. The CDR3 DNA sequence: TGTGCCAGCAGCCCCGGGGGGTCAGATACGCAGTATTTT.

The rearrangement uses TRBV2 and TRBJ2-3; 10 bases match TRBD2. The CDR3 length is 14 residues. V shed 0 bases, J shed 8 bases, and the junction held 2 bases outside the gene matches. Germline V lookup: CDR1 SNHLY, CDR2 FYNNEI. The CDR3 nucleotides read TGTGCCAGCAGTGAAGCTAGCGGGGGGATTACGCAGTATTTT. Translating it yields CASSEASGGITQYF.

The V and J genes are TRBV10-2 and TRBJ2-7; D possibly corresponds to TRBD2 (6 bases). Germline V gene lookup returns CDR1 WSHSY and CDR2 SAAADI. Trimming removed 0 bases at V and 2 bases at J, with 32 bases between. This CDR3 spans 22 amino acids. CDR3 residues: CASSESRLRRDPTSSTPYEQYF. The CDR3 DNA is TGCGCCAGCAGTGAGTCCAGACTTAGGAGGGATCCTACGAGCAGTACCCCCTACGAGCAGTACTTC.

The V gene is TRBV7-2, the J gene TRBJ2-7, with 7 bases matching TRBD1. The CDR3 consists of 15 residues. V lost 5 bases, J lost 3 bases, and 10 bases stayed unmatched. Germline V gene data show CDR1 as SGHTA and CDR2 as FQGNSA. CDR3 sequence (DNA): TGTGCCAGCAGCCCTGAGTCGGGACAGATCTACGAGCAGTACTTC. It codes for CASSPESGQIYEQYF.